This entry is about one T cell receptor (beta chain). This sample is drawn from a study of blood T cell repertoires in COVID-19. The wider study: T cells, B-cell-depleted T cells, or PBMCs supplied cDNA or gDNA.

Participant-reported clinical history was the basis for cohort assignment. As originally analysed: The authors estimated nucleated cell counts from reference gene primer amplification. Profiling relied on immunoSEQ multiplex PCR, and the TCRdb table lists in-frame clones only, not all of them. That table gives V, J and clone size, and the DNA gave D and trimming. The sample contains approximately 220,000 clones, 65% to 85% of which appear only once. Material: PBMCs or T cells enriched from blood (not recorded which). The receptor was derived from a middle-aged woman with acute COVID-19.

For the CDR3, the DNA is TGTGCCAGCAGCTTGGCTGGGACAAGCAATCAGCCCCAGCATTTT. It yields the protein CASSLAGTSNQPQHF. The genes are TRBV7-2 and TRBJ1-5, with a possible D match to TRBD1 (6 bases). Trimming removed 3 bases from V and 1 base from J, with 10 bases in between. The CDR3 is made up of 15 amino acids. Per germline, CDR1 SGHTA and CDR2 FQGNSA.